These 12 T cell receptor beta chains share one sample of origin, sequenced in a study of cytomegalovirus exposure and HLA in healthy donors listed by TCRdb under 2017. Libraries were built with the immunoSEQ multiplex PCR assay. The multiplex PCR relied on a mix of 60 forward primers for TCR Vbeta segments and 13 reverse primers for TCR Jbeta segments. TCRdb mirrors the immuneACCESS table, restricted to in-frame sequences. Some clones are absent from its copies; in checked studies, under half trace to an unresolved V gene, and the reason for the others is unknown. The sample yields roughly 140,000 clones; over 70% were counted once. The ten biggest clones cover roughly 1.8% of the sample. The specimen was PBMCs. The source of these receptors is a woman aged 40 to 50 in good health and CMV-seronegative.

The chain's CDR3 is CASSVQGDYGYTF. The CDR3 DNA follows: TGTGCCAGCAGCGTACAGGGTGACTATGGCTACACCTTC. The rearrangement uses TRBV11-2 and TRBJ1-2, with D tentatively TRBD1 (6 bases). CDR3 size: 13 residues. The germline V gene has CDR1 SGHAT and CDR2 FQNNGV. Trimming stripped 5 bases from V and 3 bases from J, with 10 bases between.

The V gene is TRBV27, the J gene TRBJ2-5; possibly TRBD2 for D (5 bases). CDR1 is MNHEY and CDR2 is SMNVEV in the germline V gene (reference sequence). The CDR3 contains 12 residues. V gave up 5 bases and J gave up 7 bases, with 11 bases separating them. CDR3 coding DNA: TGTGCCAGCAGTCCTCGCGAGGGGACCCAGTACTTC. Its translation: CASSPREGTQYF.

As regards this clone: Relative to the germline gene, one junction end is altered; a read error may explain this. The CDR3 DNA follows: TGTTCCAGCAGCCCCAGACTAGCGGGAGTACCCTACGAGCAGTACTTC. The encoded protein is CSSSPRLAGVPYEQYF. The chain uses TRBV7-9 and TRBJ2-7, with 12 nucleotides matching TRBD2. Germline CDR1 is SEHNR and CDR2 is FQNEAQ (reference sequence). This CDR3 is built from 16 residues.

The chain recombines TRBV19 with TRBJ2-3; the match to TRBD2 covers 15 bases. V trimming: 11 bases; J trimming: 0 bases; junction bases outside the gene matches: 15. Germline loops: CDR1 LNHDA, CDR2 SQIVND (reference sequence). The CDR3 has 19 amino acids. For the CDR3, the DNA is TGTGCCTCCTCAGCTATAGGACTAGCGGGGGGGTCTAGCACAGATACGCAGTATTTT. Amino acids: CASSAIGLAGGSSTDTQYF. The full variable domain, in which reference TRBV19 and TRBJ2-3 provide the parts outside the CDR3, is DGGITQSPKYLFRKEGQNVTLSCEQNLNHDAMYWYRQDPGQGLRLIYYSQIVNDFQKGDIAEGYSVSREKKESFPLTVTSAQKNPTAFYLCASSAIGLAGGSSTDTQYFGPGTRLTVL.

The chain employs TRBV11-2 and TRBJ2-1; 10 bases match TRBD1. The CDR3 covers 15 residues. With V trimmed by 1 base and J by 7 bases, 4 bases remained unmatched. The V gene's germline CDR1 is SGHAT and CDR2 FQNNGV. The CDR3 sequence is CASSLGQGASNEQFF. CDR3 nucleotide sequence: TGTGCCAGCAGCTTAGGACAGGGGGCGTCGAATGAGCAGTTCTTC.

J is TRBJ1-1 and V is TRBV29-1; D gene unclear. V lost 4 bases, J lost 0 bases, and 12 bases lay in between. The CDR3 consists of 14 residues. CDR1 and CDR2 from the germline V gene are SQVTM and ANQGSEA. The CDR3 loop reads CSVARSTVNTEAFF. CDR3 sequence (DNA): TGCAGCGTTGCCCGCTCTACTGTGAACACTGAAGCTTTCTTT.

The V and J genes are TRBV5-5 and TRBJ2-7, with D possibly matching TRBD2 (5 bases). The CDR3 covers 15 residues. Trimming took 0 bases from V and 1 from J, leaving 11 bases between them. Germline lookup yields CDR1 SGHKS and CDR2 YYEKEE (reference sequence). CDR3 DNA sequence: TGTGCCAGCAGCTTGGCCGCGGGCCCGTCCTACGAGCAGTACTTC. This translates into CASSLAAGPSYEQYF.

The chain links TRBV18 to TRBJ2-3; the D gene is possibly TRBD1 (5 bases). The CDR3 consists of 14 residues. Between the trimmed V and J ends, which lost 5 bases and 5 bases, there was a span of 14 bases. Germline CDR1 is KGHSH and CDR2 is LQKENI. This chain's CDR3 is CASSIIDSGDTQYF. For the CDR3, the DNA is TGTGCCAGCTCAATAATTGACAGTGGAGATACGCAGTATTTT.

V and J are TRBV6-4 and TRBJ1-6, with TRBD1 identical over 12 bases. V shed 8 bases and J 8 bases; nucleotides not matched to a gene: 19. Per the germline V gene, CDR1 is MRHNA and CDR2 is SNTAGT. The length of the CDR3 is 19 residues. The CDR3 spells CASSWTGTGGPIEDSPLHF. The DNA of the CDR3 is TGTGCCAGCTCCTGGACCGGGACAGGGGGCCCTATTGAGGATTCACCCCTCCACTTT.

The chain is built from TRBV6-5 and TRBJ1-3; perhaps TRBD1 as D (5 bases). Germline V lookup: CDR1 MNHEY, CDR2 SVGAGI. The CDR3 length is 14 residues. The V end was cut by 2 bases, the J end by 4 bases, with 9 bases between. The CDR3 reads CASSYAYRGNTIYF. Written as DNA, the CDR3 is TGTGCCAGCAGTTACGCCTACAGGGGAAACACCATATATTTT.

This clone was seen only a few times. The J gene is TRBJ1-5, the V gene TRBV29-1; D unclear. This CDR3 region has 12 residues. Germline loops: CDR1 SQVTM, CDR2 ANQGSEA. The V and J ends lost 3 bases and 3 bases respectively, with 6 bases between them. CDR3 protein: CSVDRLNQPQHF. Here the CDR3 DNA reads TGCAGCGTTGACAGGCTCAATCAGCCCCAGCATTTT. The full variable domain, its missing parts supplied by reference TRBV29-1 and TRBJ1-5, is SAVISQKPSRDICQRGTSLTIQCQVDSQVTMMFWYRQQPGQSLTLIATANQGSEATYESGFVIDKFPISRPNLTFSTLTVSNMSPEDSSIYLCSVDRLNQPQHFGDGTRLSIL.

The chain carries TRBV30 and TRBJ2-7; TRBD1 matches 9 bases. CDR3 length equals 13 residues. Germline CDR1 and CDR2: GTSNPN and SVGIG (reference sequence). V lost 4 bases, J lost 3 bases, and 4 bases stayed unmatched. The CDR3 coding sequence is TGTGCCTGGACCGTGACAGGGGGCTACGAGCAGTACTTC. Encoded protein: CAWTVTGGYEQYF.